The rows below give T cell receptor beta chains drawn from one sample of a study of early T cells in non-severe SARS-CoV-2 infection. MiXCR, run by TCRdb on the 5' RACE reads, gives a single entry per CDR3 protein. The sample holds approximately 52,000 distinct CDR3 sequences, 15% seen once. Sequencing was performed on whole blood, taken at baseline. The receptors were gathered from an adult who was a healthcare worker with PCR-confirmed SARS-CoV-2 infection or an uninfected control (not recorded which). Each CDR3 is given with its conserved first and last residue. A D gene is named only where the DNA matches it firmly. Clone size appears in some rows only: once, few, many, or a class for an expanded clone.

v_call: TRBV15; j_call: TRBJ2-1; clone_size: -; d_call: TRBD2; cdr3_aa: CATSRMGSGRFGEQFF; cdr3_nt: TGTGCCACCAGCAGAATGGGGAGCGGGAGGTTCGGTGAGCAGTTCTTC
v_call: TRBV12-3/TRBV12-4; j_call: TRBJ2-7; clone_size: -; d_call: -; cdr3_aa: CASSFYLPYEQYF; cdr3_nt: TGTGCCAGCAGTTTCTATCTCCCATACGAGCAGTACTTC
v_call: TRBV27; j_call: TRBJ2-7; clone_size: many; d_call: TRBD2; cdr3_aa: CASSLSHKELAGAPSYEQYF; cdr3_nt: TGTGCCAGCAGTTTATCGCATAAGGAGCTAGCGGGGGCCCCCTCCTACGAGCAGTACTTC
v_call: TRBV18; j_call: TRBJ1-1; clone_size: -; d_call: -; cdr3_aa: CASSPPRLILPDTEAFF; cdr3_nt: TGTGCCAGCTCACCACCTCGGCTGATCCTCCCCGACACTGAAGCTTTCTTT
v_call: TRBV15; j_call: TRBJ1-4; clone_size: -; d_call: -; cdr3_aa: CATSTQRLGEKLFF; cdr3_nt: TGTGCCACCAGCACCCAGAGACTTGGTGAAAAACTGTTTTTT
v_call: TRBV7-9; j_call: TRBJ2-1; clone_size: -; d_call: -; cdr3_aa: CASTSRDEQFF; cdr3_nt: TGTGCCAGCACATCCCGGGATGAGCAGTTCTTC
v_call: TRBV20-1; j_call: TRBJ2-3; clone_size: -; d_call: TRBD2; cdr3_aa: CSASPGTSGKATDTQYF; cdr3_nt: TGCAGTGCTAGCCCCGGGACTAGCGGGAAGGCGACAGATACGCAGTATTTT
v_call: TRBV2; j_call: TRBJ2-3; clone_size: few; d_call: -; cdr3_aa: CASSVFQVSTDTQYF; cdr3_nt: TGTGCCAGCAGTGTTTTTCAGGTTTCTACAGATACGCAGTATTTT
v_call: TRBV28; j_call: TRBJ1-2; clone_size: few; d_call: -; cdr3_aa: CASSLAYYGYTF; cdr3_nt: TGTGCCAGCAGCCTCGCTTACTATGGCTACACCTTC
v_call: TRBV5-1; j_call: TRBJ2-3; clone_size: few; d_call: -; cdr3_aa: CASSKGGARSTDTQYF; cdr3_nt: TGCGCCAGCAGCAAAGGGGGGGCGAGAAGCACAGATACGCAGTATTTT
v_call: TRBV24-1; j_call: TRBJ2-1; clone_size: few; d_call: TRBD1; cdr3_aa: CATSDTGGGYNEQFF; cdr3_nt: TGTGCCACCAGTGATACAGGGGGCGGCTACAATGAGCAGTTCTTC
v_call: TRBV6-2/TRBV6-3; j_call: TRBJ1-4; clone_size: -; d_call: -; cdr3_aa: CDTPATNEKLFF; cdr3_nt: TGTGATACCCCGGCAACTAATGAAAAACTGTTTTTT
v_call: TRBV19; j_call: TRBJ2-7; clone_size: few; d_call: TRBD1; cdr3_aa: CASSSDGTGVSYEQYF; cdr3_nt: TGTGCCAGTAGTTCAGACGGAACAGGGGTTTCCTACGAGCAGTACTTC
v_call: TRBV20-1; j_call: TRBJ2-5; clone_size: -; d_call: -; cdr3_aa: CSASRTSQETQYF; cdr3_nt: TGCAGTGCTAGCCGGACAAGTCAAGAGACCCAGTACTTC
v_call: TRBV7-2; j_call: TRBJ1-1; clone_size: -; d_call: -; cdr3_aa: CASSRPTNTEAFF; cdr3_nt: TGTGCCAGCAGCCGACCGACCAACACTGAAGCTTTCTTT
v_call: TRBV11-2; j_call: TRBJ2-5; clone_size: few; d_call: -; cdr3_aa: CASSLALDRPETQYF; cdr3_nt: TGTGCCAGCAGCTTAGCATTAGACAGGCCAGAGACCCAGTACTTC
v_call: TRBV5-1; j_call: TRBJ2-1; clone_size: few; d_call: -; cdr3_aa: CASSLARDDDEQFF; cdr3_nt: TGCGCCAGCAGCTTGGCTAGGGATGACGATGAGCAGTTCTTC
v_call: TRBV2; j_call: TRBJ2-3; clone_size: -; d_call: -; cdr3_aa: CASQVRAVADTQYF; cdr3_nt: TGTGCCAGTCAGGTTCGAGCTGTAGCAGATACGCAGTATTTT
v_call: TRBV6-6; j_call: TRBJ2-7; clone_size: -; d_call: TRBD2; cdr3_aa: CASTVLAGGLYEQYF; cdr3_nt: TGTGCCAGCACCGTGCTGGCGGGGGGCCTCTACGAGCAGTACTTC
v_call: TRBV5-5; j_call: TRBJ1-1; clone_size: few; d_call: TRBD1; cdr3_aa: CASSLEDRGRERTEAFF; cdr3_nt: TGTGCCAGCAGCTTGGAGGACAGGGGGCGAGAGCGTACTGAAGCTTTCTTT
v_call: TRBV27; j_call: TRBJ2-1; clone_size: many; d_call: -; cdr3_aa: CASSSRHRQFSYNEQFF; cdr3_nt: TGTGCCAGCAGTTCGCGCCATAGACAGTTCTCCTACAATGAGCAGTTCTTC
v_call: TRBV12-3/TRBV12-4; j_call: TRBJ2-7; clone_size: -; d_call: -; cdr3_aa: CASTSNLAGAYYEQYF; cdr3_nt: TGTGCCAGCACTTCCAATCTGGCAGGAGCCTACTACGAGCAGTACTTC
v_call: TRBV5-1; j_call: TRBJ1-4; clone_size: few; d_call: -; cdr3_aa: CASSGGLNENLFF; cdr3_nt: TGCGCCAGCAGCGGGGGCCTTAATGAAAACCTGTTTTTT